Below, 9 T cell receptor beta chains from the same sample are listed, as sequenced in a study of shared clonotypes between healthy human individuals (TCRdb year 2020). Libraries were built with the immunoSEQ multiplex PCR assay. This is the immuneACCESS table as TCRdb keeps it, with only in-frame sequences that have V and J called. A part of the clones is gone; compared with another copy, unresolved V genes explain less than half, and the rest is unexplained. This sample gives about 2.5 million clones in total; about nine tenths of them show up just once. The ten largest clonotypes hold 0.37% of the sample. Sequenced: naive CD4+ T cells from PBMCs. This specimen's cell subset or site label, interpreted: CD45RA+ positively selected. The receptor set was obtained from a man between 18 and 35 years old in good health. Some clones in this sample may be carry-over from other donors' samples.

This chain connects TRBV5-5 to TRBJ2-7, with 7 bases fitting TRBD1. With V trimmed by 0 bases and J by 3 bases, 6 bases remained unmatched. Germline V gene lookup returns CDR1 SGHKS and CDR2 YYEKEE (reference sequence). This CDR3 region has 15 residues. The CDR3 DNA sequence: TGTGCCAGCAGCTTGGACCGACAGGGATACTACGAGCAGTACTTC. This gives the protein CASSLDRQGYYEQYF. The full variable domain, rest sourced from reference TRBV5-5 and TRBJ2-7, is DAGVTQSPTHLIKTRGQQVTLRCSPISGHKSVSWYQQVLGQGPQFIFQYYEKEERGRGNFPDRFSARQFPNYSSELNVNALLLGDSALYLCASSLDRQGYYEQYFGPGTRLTVT.

Details on this clone: This sample includes further DNA sequences coding for the same CDR3. The chain links TRBV7-2 to TRBJ2-7; 9 bases align to TRBD1. CDR3 length: 13 amino acids. Germline V gene lookup returns CDR1 SGHTA and CDR2 FQGNSA. V lost 4 bases to trimming and J lost 5 bases; unmatched junction nucleotides: 3. CDR3 DNA: TGTGCCAGCAGCTCAGACAGGGGGGACGAGCAGTACTTC. Protein: CASSSDRGDEQYF.

This sequence joins TRBV18 and TRBJ1-1; 8 positions agree with TRBD1. Germline CDR1 is KGHSH and CDR2 is LQKENI. With V trimmed by 3 bases and J by 1 base, 7 bases remained unmatched. This CDR3 has 16 residues. CDR3 residues: CASSPSLDRANTEAFF. The DNA for the CDR3 is TGTGCCAGCTCACCTTCTCTGGACAGGGCGAACACTGAAGCTTTCTTT. The full variable domain, rest sourced from reference TRBV18 and TRBJ1-1, is NAGVMQNPRHLVRRRGQEARLRCSPMKGHSHVYWYRQLPEEGLKFMVYLQKENIIDESGMPKERFSAEFPKEGPSILRIQQVVRGDSAAYFCASSPSLDRANTEAFFGQGTRLTVV.

This chain links TRBV6-5 with TRBJ2-5; no definite D call. V was shortened by 2 bases and J by 3 bases, with 7 bases between the two germline ends. The CDR3 sequence is 13 residues long. Germline CDR1 is MNHEY and CDR2 is SVGAGI. The CDR3 loop is CASSYNYKETQYF. CDR3 coding DNA: TGTGCCAGCAGTTACAACTATAAAGAGACCCAGTACTTC.

The chain uses TRBV29-1 and TRBJ2-2; tentative D call: TRBD2 (5 bases). Germline V gene lookup returns CDR1 SQVTM and CDR2 ANQGSEA. V was clipped by 4 bases and J by 0 bases, with 9 bases between them. CDR3 length: 14 residues. The CDR3 nucleotides are TGCAGCGTTGTGAGCGGACCGAACACCGGGGAGCTGTTTTTT. The encoded protein is CSVVSGPNTGELFF.

DNA for the CDR3: TGTGCCAGCTCACCACAACAGGAATTTAGCGGGGAGCTGTTTTTT. The encoded protein is CASSPQQEFSGELFF. This chain joins TRBV18 and TRBJ2-2; a possible D gene is TRBD1 (5 bases). The CDR3 spans 15 residues. Germline values: CDR1 KGHSH, CDR2 LQKENI. With 1 base removed from V and 7 bases from J, the gap between germline ends came to 13 bases.

In regard to this clone: Different DNA sequences within this sample yield the same CDR3. The chain is built from TRBV7-2 and TRBJ2-7; 11 bases line up with TRBD2. CDR3 length: 16 residues. The junction had 6 bases not matched to a gene; V was cut back by 5 bases and J by 0 bases. Germline loops: CDR1 SGHTA, CDR2 FQGNSA. This chain's CDR3 is CASSRGLAGSSYEQYF. The CDR3 coding sequence is TGTGCCAGCAGCCGAGGACTAGCGGGCTCCTCCTACGAGCAGTACTTC.

The rearrangement links TRBV5-1 to TRBJ2-3; possibly TRBD2 for D (6 bases). Germline V lookup: CDR1 SGHRS, CDR2 YFSETQ. V was cut by 0 bases and J by 0 bases, with 14 bases left in between. This CDR3 has 17 residues. The CDR3 bases are TGCGCCAGCAGCTTGGCCGGGGGATCCTCTAGCACAGATACGCAGTATTTT. Its protein is CASSLAGGSSSTDTQYF.

This clone came up once. The same CDR3 arises from other DNA sequences in this sample as well. CDR3 sequence: CASSLAGTTNEKLFF. As DNA, the CDR3 is TGCGCCAGCAGCTTGGCTGGAACCACAAATGAAAAACTGTTTTTT. The chain has TRBV5-1 and TRBJ1-4, with unresolved D. With 0 bases removed from V and 5 bases from J, the gap between germline ends came to 11 bases. CDR3 size: 15 residues. Per germline, CDR1 SGHRS and CDR2 YFSETQ.